Following are 3 T cell receptor beta chains from one sample sequenced in a study of cytomegalovirus exposure and HLA in healthy donors. Primers included in the PCR were 60 Vbeta and 13 Jbeta primers. The repertoire was sequenced with immunoSEQ multiplex PCR; TCRdb's copy has only in-frame clones and lacks some. Of about 190,000 clones in the sample, under 80% were seen once. The sequencing sample was made of PBMCs. The receptors derive from a man aged 30 to 45 in good health and CMV-seropositive.

This sequence joins TRBV30 and TRBJ2-3; 8 bases map to TRBD2. The CDR3 is 15 amino acids. V shed 4 bases, J shed 1 base, and the junction held 7 bases outside the gene matches. Per the germline V gene, CDR1 is GTSNPN and CDR2 is SVGIG (reference sequence). DNA of the CDR3: TGTGCCTGGACCCCGGGACTAGTTCGCACAGATACGCAGTATTTT. Protein: CAWTPGLVRTDTQYF.

Here the CDR3 reads CASVAGGRNEQYF. DNA for the CDR3: TGTGCCAGCGTAGCGGGAGGGCGGAACGAGCAGTACTTC. The chain joins TRBV28 to TRBJ2-7, with 11 bases aligning to TRBD2. The CDR3 runs to 13 residues. Germline lookup yields CDR1 MDHEN and CDR2 SYDVKM. Trimming removed 8 bases from V and 5 bases from J; junction bases left unmatched: 5.

This clone turned up a few times. V usage is TRBV4-1 and J usage is TRBJ2-2; perhaps TRBD2 as D (7 bases). The germline gives CDR1 MGHRA, CDR2 YSYEKL. Trimming stripped 1 base from V and 3 bases from J, with 21 bases between. The CDR3 sequence is 19 residues long. CDR3 sequence (DNA): TGCGCCAGCAGCCAAGCACATCCCGGGGGCGGGAGATACACCGGGGAGCTGTTTTTT. Encoded protein: CASSQAHPGGGRYTGELFF.